This TCR beta chain was sequenced for a study of T cell responses to AZD1222 COVID-19 vaccine. Germline V gene data show CDR1 as SGHRS and CDR2 as YFSETQ. V lost 0 bases and J lost 10, with 10 bases in between. The CDR3 loop spans 12 amino acids. Measured with immunoSEQ multiplex PCR; TCRdb has only the in-frame clones, and not every one. The sample lists some 150,000 clones, about 92% seen once, with 1.9% in the top ten. Whole-study findings and limits: Just five to seven AZD1222 recipients tested seropositive at baseline. Samples come after the peak T cell response, not at day 14.

In the case of this clone: What it recognizes is unknown.

The chain links TRBV5-1 to TRBJ1-2; D is undetermined. The sequence derives from an adult in good health. Here the sequenced sample was peripheral blood, taken on day 0 of AZD1222 vaccination. CDR3 residues: CASSLDAQHYTF. The DNA for the CDR3 is TGCGCCAGCAGCTTGGACGCGCAGCACTACACCTTC.